These 10 T cell receptor beta chains were sequenced from one sample in a study of shared clonotypes between healthy human individuals. TCRdb's table, derived via immunoSEQ multiplex PCR, lists solely in-frame clones and lacks some. The table has approximately 100,000 clones, approximately 70% seen once. Sequencing was performed on memory CD8+ T cells sorted from blood. Subset: CD45RO+ cells pooled with CCR7-negative TemRA cells. These receptor sequences come from a woman aged 25 to 39 in good health.

The gene calls are TRBV6-6 and TRBJ2-3, with 7 bases identical to TRBD1. The CDR3 length is 16 residues. CDR1 MNHNY and CDR2 SVGAGI come from the germline V gene (reference sequence). The trim removed 5 bases at V and 2 bases at J, leaving 10 bases unmatched. This CDR3 is CASSPLGQSFTDTQYF. For the CDR3, the DNA is TGTGCCAGCAGTCCCCTGGGACAGTCCTTCACAGATACGCAGTATTTT.

The gene calls are TRBV28 and TRBJ2-1, with D perhaps TRBD2 (5 bases). CDR1 MDHEN and CDR2 SYDVKM come from the germline V gene. With 7 bases removed from V and 0 bases from J, the gap between germline ends came to 13 bases. CDR3 size: 15 residues. In DNA form, the CDR3 reads TGTGCCAGCAAACCGGGATTTAGCTCCTACAATGAGCAGTTCTTC. Translating gives CASKPGFSSYNEQFF.

V gene TRBV28 combines with J gene TRBJ1-1; 11 bases are a match to TRBD1. CDR3 length equals 15 residues. Germline V gene lookup returns CDR1 MDHEN and CDR2 SYDVKM. After removal of 2 bases from V and 4 bases from J, the junction contained 3 bases not matched to a gene. CDR3 residues: CASSLTGTGGTEAFF. The CDR3 bases are TGTGCCAGCAGTTTAACAGGGACAGGGGGCACTGAAGCTTTCTTT.

This clone was counted at least ten times. This chain joins TRBV15 and TRBJ2-7, with 8 bases matching TRBD2. This CDR3 is 16 amino acids long. In germline, CDR1 is LNHNV, CDR2 YYDKDF (reference sequence). Unmatched junction bases numbered 8, after V lost 0 bases and J lost 4 bases. The chain's CDR3 is CATSRDRAGGFYEQYF. The CDR3, as DNA: TGTGCCACCAGCAGAGACCGGGCGGGGGGTTTTTACGAGCAGTACTTC.

This chain links TRBV9 with TRBJ2-1, with 7 bases matching TRBD1. J gave up 6 bases and V 6 bases, and 6 bases lay outside the gene matches. Germline loops: CDR1 SGDLS, CDR2 YYNGEE. The CDR3 loop spans 13 amino acids. The DNA for the CDR3 is TGTGCCAGCACCAGACAGGGTGGCAATGAGCAGTTCTTC. It encodes CASTRQGGNEQFF.

This clone was seen only a few times. This rearrangement joins TRBV5-6 to TRBJ1-1; D is uncertain. The CDR3 is made up of 13 amino acids. Trimming stripped 5 bases from V and 4 bases from J, with 12 bases between. CDR1 and CDR2 (germline): SGHDT, YYEEEE. The CDR3 DNA reads TGTGCCAGCAGTAAACCGGGAGGCACTGAAGCTTTCTTT. Translated: CASSKPGGTEAFF.

The sample holds a few counts of this clone. CDR3 protein: CASSPRLASTDTQYF. CDR3 nucleotide sequence: TGTGCCAGCAGTCCCCGGCTAGCCAGCACAGATACGCAGTATTTT. J is TRBJ2-3 and V is TRBV28; possible D gene TRBD2, 5 bases. The CDR3 runs 15 residues. The V end was cut by 5 bases, the J end by 0 bases, with 12 bases between. In germline, CDR1 is MDHEN, CDR2 SYDVKM.

The CDR3 coding sequence is TGTGCCAGCCCTAAGGAGGCGGGACGGCGTTACAATGAGCAGTTCTTC. Amino acid sequence: CASPKEAGRRYNEQFF. The rearrangement uses TRBV28 and TRBJ2-1; the D gene is possibly TRBD2 (6 bases). Trimming pared 8 bases from V and 4 bases from J, leaving 21 bases between. CDR3 size: 16 residues. Looked up from germline, CDR1 is MDHEN and CDR2 is SYDVKM.

The chain carries TRBV27 and TRBJ1-4; 7 nucleotides align to TRBD1. This CDR3 region has 13 residues. Trimming cost V 5 bases and J 6 bases; bases outside gene matches: 3. Germline V gene sequence: CDR1 MNHEY, CDR2 SMNVEV (reference sequence). CDR3 bases: TGTGCCAGCAGTATGCAGGGGGATGAAAAACTGTTTTTT. As protein: CASSMQGDEKLFF.

This sequence joins TRBV27 and TRBJ2-1, with TRBD2 identical over 9 bases. Unmatched junction bases numbered 14, after V lost 6 bases and J lost 8 bases. Germline V lookup: CDR1 MNHEY, CDR2 SMNVEV (reference sequence). This CDR3 comprises 16 residues. The DNA for the CDR3 is TGTGCCAGCAGCTGGCTCTGGGCTAGCGGGACCGATGAGCAGTTCTTC. This translates into CASSWLWASGTDEQFF.